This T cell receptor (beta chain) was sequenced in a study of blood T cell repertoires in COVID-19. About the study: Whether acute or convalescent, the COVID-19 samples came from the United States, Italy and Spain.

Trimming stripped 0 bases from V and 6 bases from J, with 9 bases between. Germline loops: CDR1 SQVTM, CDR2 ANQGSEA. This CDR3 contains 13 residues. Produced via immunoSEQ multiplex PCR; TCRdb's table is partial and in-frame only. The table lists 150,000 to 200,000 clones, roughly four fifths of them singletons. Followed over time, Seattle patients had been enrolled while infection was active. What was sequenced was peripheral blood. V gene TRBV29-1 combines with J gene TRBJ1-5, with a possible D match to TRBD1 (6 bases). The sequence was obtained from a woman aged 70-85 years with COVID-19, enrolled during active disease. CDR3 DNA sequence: TGCAGCGTTGAAGAGACAGGCTTTCAGCCCCAGCATTTT. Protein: CSVEETGFQPQHF.